This T cell receptor beta chain was retrieved from a study of OX40 agonist ivuxolimab in advanced cancers. Looking at the study overall: 40% to 50% of patients had received prior checkpoint inhibitor therapy.

Only in-frame clones appear in the TCRdb table, and some are missing; sequencing was by immunoSEQ multiplex PCR. This sample carries some 100,000 clones, over 75% of them seen once, and the ten largest clones take more than 0.25%. Germline CDR1 LNHNV, CDR2 YYDKDF (reference sequence). CDR3 size: 14 residues. The V call is TRBV15, the J call TRBJ2-5, with 9 bases aligning to TRBD1. The DNA end is a closer match to TRBJ2-7, so the J assignment may be wrong. The TCR comes from an adult with an advanced solid tumor such as melanoma, head and neck, liver or kidney cancer. This sample comprised CD4+ or CD8+ T cells sorted from blood, obtained in a trial of the OX40 agonist ivuxolimab. The CDR3 DNA sequence: TGTGCCACCTCGATGGACAGGGGTGCCTACGAGCAGTACTTC. It specifies CATSMDRGAYEQYF.